The TCR beta chain under discussion was sequenced for a study of T cells in Graves' hyperthyroidism and ophthalmopathy. Whole-study findings and limits: Blood also showed most of the thyroid clonotypes that were expanded above 0.001.

A few counts support this clonotype. Antigen unknown. At one boundary the junction diverges from the germline segment, which might be a read error. The diagnostic basis comprised clinical symptoms, serum thyroxine and TRAb, thyroid ultrasound and orbital computed tomography. Amplified TCR beta CDR3 regions derived from RNA transcripts. Initially, a first-round RT-PCR of the TCR CDR3 employed the HTBI primer set. TCRdb re-analysed the multiplex PCR reads in MiXCR, keeping a single row per CDR3 protein. There are fewer than 900,000 distinct CDR3 sequences in the sample; approximately 18% occur only once, and roughly a sixth lies in the top ten. This CDR3 is 16 amino acids long. In germline, CDR1 is SGHRS, CDR2 YFSETQ.

This chain uses TRBV5-1 with TRBJ2-1, with D perhaps given as TRBD1 or TRBD2 (5 bases each). Source material: blood. This TCR was recovered from a woman aged 45-60 years with Graves' hyperthyroidism that later progressed to Graves' ophthalmopathy. The CDR3 here is CASSSLGTNSYNEQFF. The DNA of the CDR3 is TGTGCCAGCAGCTCCCTCGGGACCAACTCCTACAATGAGCAGTTCTTC.